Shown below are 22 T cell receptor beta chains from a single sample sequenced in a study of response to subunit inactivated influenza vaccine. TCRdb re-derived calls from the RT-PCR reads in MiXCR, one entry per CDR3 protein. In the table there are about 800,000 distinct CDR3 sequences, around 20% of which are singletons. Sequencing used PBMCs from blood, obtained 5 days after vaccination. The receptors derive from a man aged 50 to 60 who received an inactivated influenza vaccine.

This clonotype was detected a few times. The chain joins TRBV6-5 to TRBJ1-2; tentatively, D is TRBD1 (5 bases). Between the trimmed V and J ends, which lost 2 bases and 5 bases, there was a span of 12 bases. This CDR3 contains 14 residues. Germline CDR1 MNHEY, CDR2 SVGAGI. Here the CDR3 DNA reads TGTGCCAGCAGTTACGACGGGGCGGATTATGGCTACACCTTC. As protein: CASSYDGADYGYTF.

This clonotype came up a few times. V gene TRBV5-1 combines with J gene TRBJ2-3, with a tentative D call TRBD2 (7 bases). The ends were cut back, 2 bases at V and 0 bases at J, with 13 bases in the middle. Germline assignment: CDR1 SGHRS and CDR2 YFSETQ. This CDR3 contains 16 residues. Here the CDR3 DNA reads TGCGCCAGCAGCTTCGGCGGGGGCAGCAGCACAGATACGCAGTATTTT. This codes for CASSFGGGSSTDTQYF.

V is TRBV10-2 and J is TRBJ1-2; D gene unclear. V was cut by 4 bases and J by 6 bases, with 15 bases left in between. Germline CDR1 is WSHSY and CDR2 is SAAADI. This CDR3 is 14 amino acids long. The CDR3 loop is CASSGRGVLDGYTF. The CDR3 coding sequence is TGCGCCAGCAGTGGACGGGGTGTCTTAGATGGCTACACCTTC.

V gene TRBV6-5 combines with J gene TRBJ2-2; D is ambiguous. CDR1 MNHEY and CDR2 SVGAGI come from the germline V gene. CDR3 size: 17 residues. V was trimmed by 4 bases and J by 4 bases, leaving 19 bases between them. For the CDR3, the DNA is TGTGCCAGCAGTTTCGCGGATCCTAGGGTCAGCACCGGGGAGCTGTTTTTT. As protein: CASSFADPRVSTGELFF.

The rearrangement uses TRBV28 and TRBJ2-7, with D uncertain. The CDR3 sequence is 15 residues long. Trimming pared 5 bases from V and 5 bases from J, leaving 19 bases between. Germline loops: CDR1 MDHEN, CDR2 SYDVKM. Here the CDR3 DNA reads TGTGCCAGCAGTGACGAGGCCCCTTCTAAGAACGAGCAGTACTTC. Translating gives CASSDEAPSKNEQYF. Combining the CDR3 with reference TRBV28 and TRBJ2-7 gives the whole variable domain DVKVTQSSRYLVKRTGEKVFLECVQDMDHENMFWYRQDPGLGLRLIYFSYDVKMKEKGDIPEGYSVSREKKERFSLILESASTNQTSMYLCASSDEAPSKNEQYFGPGTRLTVT.

This CDR3 reads CASSQRGRRVPHEQFF. The CDR3 DNA reads TGTGCCAGCAGCCAACGTGGCCGCCGGGTTCCCCATGAGCAGTTCTTC. This chain links TRBV3-1 with TRBJ2-1; D uncertain. V lost 2 bases and J 8 bases, leaving 19 bases between the germline ends. CDR3 size: 16 residues. CDR1 and CDR2 (germline): LGHDT, YNNKEL (reference sequence).

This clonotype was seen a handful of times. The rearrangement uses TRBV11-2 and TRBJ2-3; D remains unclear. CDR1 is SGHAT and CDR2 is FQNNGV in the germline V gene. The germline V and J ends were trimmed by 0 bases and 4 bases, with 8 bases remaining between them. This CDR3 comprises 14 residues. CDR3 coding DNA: TGTGCCAGCAGCTTAGAACCCGGCCCAGATACGCAGTATTTT. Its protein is CASSLEPGPDTQYF. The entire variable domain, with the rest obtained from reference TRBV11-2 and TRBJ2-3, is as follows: EAGVAQSPRYKIIEKRQSVAFWCNPISGHATLYWYQQILGQGPKLLIQFQNNGVVDDSQLPKDRFSAERLKGVDSTLKIQPAKLEDSAVYLCASSLEPGPDTQYFGPGTRLTVL.

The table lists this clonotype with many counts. The CDR3 reads CSVEGQGAYEQYF. As DNA, the CDR3 is TGCAGCGTTGAAGGGCAGGGTGCCTACGAGCAGTACTTC. The chain couples TRBV29-1 to TRBJ2-7; a possible D gene is TRBD1 (5 bases). V was shortened by 1 base and J by 2 bases, with 9 bases between the two germline ends. Germline-derived CDR1 and CDR2 are SQVTM and ANQGSEA. The CDR3 has 13 residues.

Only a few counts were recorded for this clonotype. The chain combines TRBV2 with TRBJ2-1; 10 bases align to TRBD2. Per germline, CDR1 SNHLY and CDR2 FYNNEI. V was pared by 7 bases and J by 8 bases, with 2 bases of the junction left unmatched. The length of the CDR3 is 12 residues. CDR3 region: CASTSGRYEQFF. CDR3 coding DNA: TGTGCCAGCACTAGCGGGAGATATGAGCAGTTCTTC.

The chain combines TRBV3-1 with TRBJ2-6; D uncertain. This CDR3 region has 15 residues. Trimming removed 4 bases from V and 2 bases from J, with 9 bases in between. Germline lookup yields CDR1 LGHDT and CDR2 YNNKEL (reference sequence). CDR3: CASSLGVTGANVLTF. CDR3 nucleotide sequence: TGTGCCAGCAGCCTTGGGGTTACTGGGGCCAACGTCCTGACTTTC.

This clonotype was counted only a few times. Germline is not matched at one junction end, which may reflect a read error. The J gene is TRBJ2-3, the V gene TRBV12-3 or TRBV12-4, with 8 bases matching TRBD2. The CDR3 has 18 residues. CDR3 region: CTSSLVSPLAGWADTQYF. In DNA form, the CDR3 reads TGTACCAGCAGTTTGGTGTCCCCCTTAGCGGGATGGGCAGATACGCAGTATTTT.

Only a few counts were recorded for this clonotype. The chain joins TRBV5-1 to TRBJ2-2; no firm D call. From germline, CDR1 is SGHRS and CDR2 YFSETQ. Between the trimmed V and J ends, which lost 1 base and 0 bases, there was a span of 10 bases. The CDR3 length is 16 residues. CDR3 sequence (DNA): TGCGCCAGCAGCTTGATGTCTCCTGCGAACACCGGGGAGCTGTTTTTT. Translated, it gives CASSLMSPANTGELFF.

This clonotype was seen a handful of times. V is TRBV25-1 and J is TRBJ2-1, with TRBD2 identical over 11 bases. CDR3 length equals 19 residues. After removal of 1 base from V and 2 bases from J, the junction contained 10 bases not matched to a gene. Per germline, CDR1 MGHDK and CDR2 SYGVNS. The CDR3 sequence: CASSELPPTSGIPYNEQFF. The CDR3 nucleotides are TGTGCCAGCAGTGAATTACCCCCGACTAGCGGGATTCCCTACAATGAGCAGTTCTTC.

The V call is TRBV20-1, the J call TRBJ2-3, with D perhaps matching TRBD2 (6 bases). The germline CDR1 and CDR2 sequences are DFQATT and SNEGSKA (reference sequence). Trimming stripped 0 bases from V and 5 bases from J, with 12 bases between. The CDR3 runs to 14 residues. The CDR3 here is CSARDSGGRDTQYF. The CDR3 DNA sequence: TGCAGTGCTAGAGATTCCGGGGGAAGAGATACGCAGTATTTT.

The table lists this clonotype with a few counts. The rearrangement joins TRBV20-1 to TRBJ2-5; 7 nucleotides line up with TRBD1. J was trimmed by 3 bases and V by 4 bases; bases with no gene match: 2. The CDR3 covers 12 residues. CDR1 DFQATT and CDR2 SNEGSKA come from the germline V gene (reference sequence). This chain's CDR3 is CSATTGEETQYF. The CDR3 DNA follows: TGCAGTGCTACCACAGGGGAAGAGACCCAGTACTTC.

The CDR3 DNA sequence: TGTGCCATCAGTGTATCCGGGACATCAAACACCGGGGAGCTGTTTTTT. Amino acids: CAISVSGTSNTGELFF. This chain uses TRBV10-3 with TRBJ2-2, with TRBD1 as a possible D gene (6 bases). V was trimmed by 4 bases and J by 2 bases, leaving 14 bases between them. CDR1 ENHRY and CDR2 SYGVKD come from the germline V gene. This CDR3 comprises 16 residues.

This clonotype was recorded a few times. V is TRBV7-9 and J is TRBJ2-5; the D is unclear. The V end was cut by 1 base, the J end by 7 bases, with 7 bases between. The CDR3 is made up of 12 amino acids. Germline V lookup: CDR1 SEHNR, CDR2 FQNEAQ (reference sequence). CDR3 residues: CASSLDGRTQYF. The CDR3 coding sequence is TGTGCCAGCAGCTTAGACGGAAGGACCCAGTACTTC.

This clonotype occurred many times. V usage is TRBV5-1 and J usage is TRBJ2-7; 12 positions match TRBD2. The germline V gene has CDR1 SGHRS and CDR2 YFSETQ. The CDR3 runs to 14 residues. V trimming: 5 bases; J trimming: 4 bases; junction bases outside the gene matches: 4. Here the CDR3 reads CASRPGTSGYEQYF. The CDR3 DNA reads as TGCGCCAGCAGACCCGGGACTAGCGGGTACGAGCAGTACTTC.

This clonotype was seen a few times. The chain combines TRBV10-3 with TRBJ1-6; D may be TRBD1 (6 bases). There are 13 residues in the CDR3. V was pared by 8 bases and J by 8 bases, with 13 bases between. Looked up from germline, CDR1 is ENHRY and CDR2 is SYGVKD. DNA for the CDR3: TGTGCCATCTCCCAGGACAGAGATTCACCCCTCCACTTT. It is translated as CAISQDRDSPLHF.

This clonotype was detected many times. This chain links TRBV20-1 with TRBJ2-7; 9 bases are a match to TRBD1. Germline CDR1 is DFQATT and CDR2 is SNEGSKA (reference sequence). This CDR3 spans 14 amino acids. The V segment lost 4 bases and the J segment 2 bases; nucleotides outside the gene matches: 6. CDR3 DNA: TGCAGTGCTACTGGACAGGGGTTCGCCTACGAGCAGTACTTC. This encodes CSATGQGFAYEQYF.

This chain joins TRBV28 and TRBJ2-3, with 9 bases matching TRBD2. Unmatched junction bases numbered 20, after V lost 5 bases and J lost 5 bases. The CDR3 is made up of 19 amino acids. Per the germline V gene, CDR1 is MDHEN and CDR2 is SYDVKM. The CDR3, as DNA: TGTGCCAGCAGTGTTGTAGCGGGAGCTGTAGGACAGGCAGGAGATACGCAGTATTTT. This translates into CASSVVAGAVGQAGDTQYF. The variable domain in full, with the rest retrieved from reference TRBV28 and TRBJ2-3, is DVKVTQSSRYLVKRTGEKVFLECVQDMDHENMFWYRQDPGLGLRLIYFSYDVKMKEKGDIPEGYSVSREKKERFSLILESASTNQTSMYLCASSVVAGAVGQAGDTQYFGPGTRLTVL.

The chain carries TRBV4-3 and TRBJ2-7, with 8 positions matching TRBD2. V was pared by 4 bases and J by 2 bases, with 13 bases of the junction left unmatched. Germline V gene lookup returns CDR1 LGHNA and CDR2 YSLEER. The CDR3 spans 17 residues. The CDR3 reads CASSLAGTRGVAYEQYF. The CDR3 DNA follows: TGCGCCAGCAGCCTGGCCGGGACTAGAGGGGTCGCCTACGAGCAGTACTTC.